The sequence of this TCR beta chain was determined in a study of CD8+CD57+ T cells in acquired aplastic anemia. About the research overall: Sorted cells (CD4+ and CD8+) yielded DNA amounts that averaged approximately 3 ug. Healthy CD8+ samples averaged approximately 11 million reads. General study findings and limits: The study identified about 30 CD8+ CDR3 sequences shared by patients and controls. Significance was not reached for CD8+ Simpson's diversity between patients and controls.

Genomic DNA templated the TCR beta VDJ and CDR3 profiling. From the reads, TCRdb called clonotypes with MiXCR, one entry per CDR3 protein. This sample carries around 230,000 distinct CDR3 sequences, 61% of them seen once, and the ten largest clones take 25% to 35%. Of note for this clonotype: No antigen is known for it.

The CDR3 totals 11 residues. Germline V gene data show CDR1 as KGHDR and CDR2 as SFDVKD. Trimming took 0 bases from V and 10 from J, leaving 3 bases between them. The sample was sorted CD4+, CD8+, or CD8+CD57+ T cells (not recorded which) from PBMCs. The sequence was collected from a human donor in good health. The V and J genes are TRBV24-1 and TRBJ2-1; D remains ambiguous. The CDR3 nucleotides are TGTGCCACCAGTGATTTGCGGGAGCAGTTCTTC. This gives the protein CATSDLREQFF.